This record looks at one T cell receptor (beta chain) sequence and its context. Its antigen is unidentified. The primer mix had 60 Vbeta and 13 Jbeta primers. Profiling relied on immunoSEQ multiplex PCR, and the TCRdb table lists in-frame clones only, not all of them. The table shows under 200,000 clones, with around four fifths occurring only once. These data come from a study of cytomegalovirus exposure and HLA in healthy donors. The study, taken as a whole, reports: Data from an earlier analysis indicated that most TCR beta V segments were productive either about 87% or about 30% of the time.

The sequenced sample consisted of PBMCs. The source of this sequence is a female donor in good health and CMV-seronegative.

The CDR3 coding sequence is TGTGCCAGTAGTATCATGGACAGCTCTGAAGCTTTCTTT. It is translated as CASSIMDSSEAFF. The chain recombines TRBV19 with TRBJ1-1; possible D gene TRBD1, 6 bases. Germline CDR1 LNHDA, CDR2 SQIVND (reference sequence). This CDR3 is built from 13 residues. V was shortened by 3 bases and J by 6 bases, with 11 bases between the two germline ends.